The entry that follows covers one TCR beta chain sequence. The record originates from a study of cytomegalovirus exposure and HLA in healthy donors. PCR was performed using 60 Vbeta and 13 Jbeta primers. Measured with immunoSEQ multiplex PCR; TCRdb has only the in-frame clones, and not every one. The data show 100,000 to 150,000 clones, around 78% seen once. CDR1 is SGHNT, CDR2 YYREEE, per germline (reference sequence). V was clipped by 1 base and J by 5 bases; unmatched bases: 4. The CDR3 consists of 15 residues. The rearrangement uses TRBV5-4 and TRBJ2-1, with 9 bases fitting TRBD2. This sequence was found in a man aged 35-49 years in good health and CMV-seronegative. The specimen sequenced was PBMCs. The CDR3 DNA follows: TGTGCCAGCAGCTTGAAGAGCGGGGGGCACAATGAGCAGTTCTTC. This codes for CASSLKSGGHNEQFF.